One and the same sample provided the 27 T cell receptor beta chains below, sequenced in a study of shared clonotypes between healthy human individuals. Profiled with immunoSEQ multiplex PCR; TCRdb holds only in-frame clones, not every one. The sample contains about 2 million clones, 90% to 95% of which appear only once. Sequencing input: naive CD4+ T cells sorted from blood. Described subset: CD45RA+ positively selected. These receptors were obtained from a young man in good health.

As for this clone: This sample also contains other DNA sequences that code for the same CDR3. The chain links TRBV6-5 to TRBJ1-1; D remains unclear. In germline, CDR1 is MNHEY, CDR2 SVGAGI. The CDR3 totals 13 residues. The germline V and J ends were trimmed by 0 bases and 5 bases, with 7 bases remaining between them. The CDR3 is CASSYSGWTEAFF. The CDR3 DNA reads as TGTGCCAGCAGTTACTCGGGGTGGACTGAAGCTTTCTTT.

This chain links TRBV30 with TRBJ2-3, with D possibly called TRBD1 or TRBD2 (5 bases each). Germline values: CDR1 GTSNPN, CDR2 SVGIG (reference sequence). Trimming removed 1 base at V and 3 bases at J, with 11 bases between. CDR3 length: 14 amino acids. The CDR3 sequence: CAWSDRDHTDTQYF. CDR3 DNA sequence: TGTGCCTGGAGTGATAGGGACCATACAGATACGCAGTATTTT.

The CDR3 protein is CASSRGQGKQETQYF. The CDR3 DNA is TGTGCCAGCAGCCGGGGACAGGGTAAACAAGAGACCCAGTACTTC. The chain has TRBV2 and TRBJ2-5; 9 positions agree with TRBD1. The CDR3 has 15 residues. CDR1 is SNHLY, CDR2 FYNNEI, per germline. The trim removed 6 bases at V and 2 bases at J, leaving 7 bases unmatched.

The genes are TRBV5-4 and TRBJ1-2, with D possibly TRBD1 on 6 matching bases. The V and J ends lost 3 bases and 4 bases respectively, with 19 bases between them. The CDR3 is 16 residues long. The germline V gene encodes CDR1 SGHNT and CDR2 YYREEE (reference sequence). CDR3 sequence reads: CASSSPSTGFVYGYTF. The CDR3 coding sequence is TGTGCCAGCAGCTCCCCATCCACAGGGTTCGTCTATGGCTACACCTTC.

This sequence joins TRBV5-1 and TRBJ2-7; D tentatively reads TRBD1 or TRBD2 (5 bases each). The germline V gene has CDR1 SGHRS and CDR2 YFSETQ. V dropped 0 bases and J dropped 3 bases, with 13 bases sitting between them. The CDR3 runs 15 residues. CDR3 sequence reads: CASSLDEGPNYEQYF. The CDR3 region has the DNA TGCGCCAGCAGCTTGGACGAGGGGCCTAACTACGAGCAGTACTTC.

V gene TRBV18 combines with J gene TRBJ1-6; D is possibly TRBD1 (6 bases). Germline values: CDR1 KGHSH, CDR2 LQKENI. This CDR3 has 15 residues. The ends were cut back, 5 bases at V and 9 bases at J, with 17 bases in the middle. CDR3 in amino acids: CASSGGLLPGSPLHF. DNA for the CDR3: TGTGCCAGCTCAGGGGGGCTCTTGCCCGGTTCACCCCTCCACTTT.

The chain employs TRBV7-2 and TRBJ2-7, with D maybe TRBD1 (5 bases). The CDR3 consists of 14 residues. V was clipped by 1 base and J by 1 base, with 8 bases between them. Germline CDR1 reads SGHTA; CDR2 reads FQGNSA. CDR3 loop: CASSLGTNSYEQYF. The CDR3 DNA sequence: TGTGCCAGCAGCTTAGGGACAAATTCCTACGAGCAGTACTTC.

V and J are TRBV10-3 and TRBJ2-1; 10 bases match TRBD1. The CDR3 has 12 residues. Trimming took 4 bases from V and 9 from J; bases not matched to a gene: 0. The germline CDR1 and CDR2 sequences are ENHRY and SYGVKD. In DNA, the CDR3 is TGTGCCATCAGTGGGACAGGGGGTGAGCAGTTCTTC. This gives the protein CAISGTGGEQFF.

The CDR3 nucleotides read TGTGCCAGCAGCCCCCGCCTGGGGGGACAGGGTGGATCCCTTACCTATGGCTACACCTTC. Translated: CASSPRLGGQGGSLTYGYTF. The chain has TRBV7-4 and TRBJ1-2; TRBD1 aligns across 9 bases. This CDR3 contains 20 residues. The germline gives CDR1 SGHVT, CDR2 SQSDAQ. V was clipped by 5 bases and J by 4 bases; unmatched bases: 23.

The CDR3 coding sequence is TGCAGCGTTGAGCGTGGAGGTGGCTACACCTTC. Its translation: CSVERGGGYTF. J is TRBJ1-2 and V is TRBV29-1; D unresolved. Deletions cut 3 bases from V and 7 bases from J, with 9 bases between. Germline lookup yields CDR1 SQVTM and CDR2 ANQGSEA. This CDR3 contains 11 residues.

The V call is TRBV11-2, the J call TRBJ2-1; 8 nucleotides match TRBD1. CDR1 is SGHAT and CDR2 is FQNNGV in the germline V gene. This CDR3 contains 13 residues. After removal of 5 bases from V and 9 bases from J, the junction contained 6 bases not matched to a gene. The CDR3: CASSQGAGIEQFF. CDR3 DNA: TGTGCCAGCAGCCAGGGGGCCGGGATTGAGCAGTTCTTC. The full variable domain, completed using reference TRBV11-2 and TRBJ2-1, is EAGVAQSPRYKIIEKRQSVAFWCNPISGHATLYWYQQILGQGPKLLIQFQNNGVVDDSQLPKDRFSAERLKGVDSTLKIQPAKLEDSAVYLCASSQGAGIEQFFGPGTRLTVL.

CDR3 in DNA: TGCAGCGTTACGAGGGATCCCTATGGCTACACCTTC. Its translation: CSVTRDPYGYTF. The rearrangement joins TRBV29-1 to TRBJ1-2; D remains unclear. Trimming pared 5 bases from V and 4 bases from J, leaving 11 bases between. Germline CDR1 SQVTM, CDR2 ANQGSEA. The CDR3 consists of 12 residues.

The chain employs TRBV6-5 and TRBJ1-2; tentatively, D is TRBD1 (6 bases). Germline-derived CDR1 and CDR2 are MNHEY and SVGAGI. The CDR3 has 12 amino acids. V lost 6 bases, J lost 6 bases, and 11 bases lay in between. CDR3 DNA sequence: TGTGCCAGCAGGCCACAGGGAAATGGCTACACCTTC. It yields the protein CASRPQGNGYTF.

This clone was recorded once. V and J are TRBV21-1 and TRBJ2-7; TRBD1 was called by the table and not checked on the DNA. TRBV21-1 is assigned pseudogene status. The CDR3 length is 17 residues. The CDR3 nucleotides are TGTGCCAGCAGCAACGCCGCGCCCCGGGACAAAACCTACGAGCAGTACTTC. This sequence encodes CASSNAAPRDKTYEQYF.

V usage is TRBV11-2 and J usage is TRBJ2-5; 7 positions agree with TRBD1. V was pared by 5 bases and J by 0 bases, with 6 bases of the junction left unmatched. The germline V gene encodes CDR1 SGHAT and CDR2 FQNNGV. This CDR3 contains 15 residues. The CDR3 reads CASSLGQADQETQYF. The CDR3 coding sequence is TGTGCCAGCAGCCTAGGACAGGCAGACCAAGAGACCCAGTACTTC.

The rearrangement uses TRBV7-2 and TRBJ1-6; TRBD1 agrees at 9 bases. J was trimmed by 7 bases and V by 6 bases; bases with no gene match: 10. The germline V gene encodes CDR1 SGHTA and CDR2 FQGNSA. The CDR3 has 16 residues. The CDR3 DNA is TGTGCCAGCAGTGGCGACAGGGGGACGGTCAATTCACCCCTCCACTTT. Protein sequence: CASSGDRGTVNSPLHF.

This clone was seen once. This sequence joins TRBV7-9 and TRBJ1-5, with D tentatively TRBD1 (5 bases). V lost 5 bases to trimming and J lost 6 bases, with 20 bases between them. CDR1 is SEHNR, CDR2 FQNEAQ, per germline (reference sequence). The CDR3 loop spans 16 amino acids. The CDR3 spells CASSAPGPLGGQPQHF. CDR3 nucleotide sequence: TGTGCCAGCAGCGCGCCAGGACCTTTGGGGGGTCAGCCCCAGCATTTT.

The chain joins TRBV6-4 to TRBJ2-2; D not resolved. Trimming took off 3 bases at V and 5 bases at J, with 16 bases between the two ends. Germline loops: CDR1 MRHNA, CDR2 SNTAGT. This CDR3 is 16 amino acids long. This CDR3 reads CASSDQVSGSTGELFF. The CDR3 bases are TGTGCCAGCAGTGATCAGGTATCCGGTTCGACCGGGGAGCTGTTTTTT.

The chain joins TRBV30 to TRBJ2-3, with 11 bases that match TRBD2. The CDR3 consists of 15 residues. The germline gives CDR1 GTSNPN, CDR2 SVGIG (reference sequence). The J segment lost 4 bases and the V segment lost 1 base, leaving 4 bases of the junction unmatched. CDR3 sequence (DNA): TGTGCCTGGAGTGCGACTAGCGGGAACTCAGATACGCAGTATTTT. Translated, it gives CAWSATSGNSDTQYF.

This sequence joins TRBV5-8 and TRBJ2-3; tentatively, D is TRBD1 (6 bases). V shed 4 bases and J shed 2 bases, with 23 bases lying between them. CDR3 size: 18 residues. Germline CDR1 reads SGHTS; CDR2 reads YDEGEE. CDR3 sequence: CASSGTGTSKGTTDTQYF. The CDR3 region has the DNA TGTGCCAGCAGCGGGACCGGGACAAGCAAAGGGACCACAGATACGCAGTATTTT. Based on the CDR3 plus reference TRBV5-8 and TRBJ2-3, the full variable domain is EAGVTQSPTHLIKTRGQQATLRCSPISGHTSVYWYQQALGLGLQFLLWYDEGEERNRGNFPPRFSGRQFPNYSSELNVNALELEDSALYLCASSGTGTSKGTTDTQYFGPGTRLTVL.

The V and J genes are TRBV6-4 and TRBJ2-7; D may be TRBD1 (6 bases). Trimming removed 8 bases at V and 4 bases at J, with 18 bases between. The CDR3 totals 14 residues. Germline V gene lookup returns CDR1 MRHNA and CDR2 SNTAGT. CDR3 loop: CASGTRGSRYEQYF. DNA of the CDR3: TGTGCCAGCGGAACGAGGGGGAGTAGATACGAGCAGTACTTC.

This sequence joins TRBV21-1 and TRBJ2-7; the D call of TRBD2 is as the table states it, not checked on the DNA. TRBV21-1 represents a pseudogene. The CDR3 has 18 residues. CDR3 bases: TGTGCCAGCAGCAAAGTAGTGGAGGCGGCCAGCCAATCCTACGAGCAGTACTTC. This gives the protein CASSKVVEAASQSYEQYF.

The rearrangement links TRBV2 to TRBJ2-7; unclear D gene. Trimming removed 3 bases at V and 4 bases at J, with 4 bases between. CDR1 and CDR2 from the germline V gene are SNHLY and FYNNEI. The length of the CDR3 is 11 residues. CDR3 DNA: TGTGCCAGCAGTGATTGGTACGAGCAGTACTTC. Translation: CASSDWYEQYF.

The J gene is TRBJ1-2, the V gene TRBV7-2, with 7 bases that match TRBD1. The junction had 5 bases not matched to a gene; V was cut back by 0 bases and J by 7 bases. CDR3 length: 14 residues. In germline, CDR1 is SGHTA, CDR2 FQGNSA. The DNA of the CDR3 is TGTGCCAGCAGCTTAGCATTAGGGGGCTTTGGCTACACCTTC. Residues: CASSLALGGFGYTF.

This clone was detected only once. The chain recombines TRBV5-4 with TRBJ1-2, with D hard to call. The CDR3 has 11 amino acids. Germline V lookup: CDR1 SGHNT, CDR2 YYREEE (reference sequence). The V end was cut by 3 bases, the J end by 8 bases, with 8 bases between. This CDR3 reads CASSSLKGYTF. Written as DNA, the CDR3 is TGTGCCAGCAGCTCCTTAAAGGGCTACACCTTC.

V usage is TRBV19 and J usage is TRBJ2-7; the match to TRBD1 covers 8 bases. Unmatched junction bases numbered 7, after V lost 4 bases and J lost 2 bases. Per the germline V gene, CDR1 is LNHDA and CDR2 is SQIVND (reference sequence). The CDR3 consists of 15 residues. CDR3 amino acids: CASSSPGQETYEQYF. In DNA, the CDR3 is TGTGCCAGTAGTAGCCCGGGACAGGAGACCTACGAGCAGTACTTC.

A note on this clone: The sample has other DNA sequences that encode this CDR3 too. The V and J genes are TRBV9 and TRBJ1-2; D not certain. The V gene lost 7 bases and the J gene lost 7 bases, with 8 bases spanning the gap. Germline loops: CDR1 SGDLS, CDR2 YYNGEE. CDR3 length: 10 residues. The CDR3 sequence is CASSGGGYTF. CDR3 nucleotide sequence: TGTGCCAGCTCAGGCGGTGGCTACACCTTC.